These 26 T cell receptor beta chains share one sample of origin, sequenced in a study of blood T cell repertoires in COVID-19. Some clones are missing from TCRdb's copy, which holds only in-frame ones; the method was immunoSEQ multiplex PCR. The sample includes approximately 30,000 clones, less than 85% of them seen just once. Sequencing used peripheral blood. The receptor set was obtained from a human donor with acute or convalescent COVID-19. The donor label of this sample is uncertain.

This sequence joins TRBV27 and TRBJ1-2; possibly TRBD1 for D (6 bases). The CDR3 sequence is 14 residues long. V was clipped by 4 bases and J by 5 bases, with 14 bases between them. Germline CDR1 reads MNHEY; CDR2 reads SMNVEV (reference sequence). CDR3 amino acids: CASSYNQGSYGYTF. The CDR3 DNA reads as TGTGCCAGCAGTTATAACCAGGGGAGTTATGGCTACACCTTC.

The chain is built from TRBV11-3 and TRBJ2-7; 14 nucleotides agree with TRBD2. The CDR3 has 16 residues. V lost 4 bases, J lost 1 base, and 3 bases stayed unmatched. Germline V CDR1 and CDR2: SGHNT, YENEEA. CDR3 sequence (DNA): TGTGCCAGCAGCTACTGGACTAGCGGGAGGTCCTACGAGCAGTACTTC. It yields the protein CASSYWTSGRSYEQYF.

The sample holds one count of this clone. The V gene is TRBV7-8, the J gene TRBJ2-3, with no clear D. The germline CDR1 and CDR2 sequences are SGHVS and FQNEAQ. Trimming removed 5 bases at V and 2 bases at J, with 11 bases between. The CDR3 has 14 residues. The CDR3: CASSTTPLTDTQYF. The CDR3 nucleotides read TGTGCCAGCAGCACTACCCCACTCACAGATACGCAGTATTTT. Looking up the rest from reference TRBV7-8 and TRBJ2-3 gives the full variable domain: GAGVSQSPRYKVAKRGQDVALRCDPISGHVSLFWYQQALGQGPEFLTYFQNEAQLDKSGLPSDRFFAERPEGSVSTLKIQRTQQEDSAVYLCASSTTPLTDTQYFGPGTRLTVL.

V gene TRBV18 combines with J gene TRBJ2-5; TRBD2 aligns across 7 bases. There are 13 residues in the CDR3. The V and J ends lost 2 bases and 3 bases, in that order; junction bases with no gene match: 0. Germline values: CDR1 KGHSH, CDR2 LQKENI. The CDR3 here is CASSPGGEETQYF. The DNA for the CDR3 is TGTGCCAGCTCACCAGGGGGGGAAGAGACCCAGTACTTC.

This clone was seen only a few times. This chain connects TRBV20-1 to TRBJ2-7; TRBD1 matches at 7 bases. Looked up from germline, CDR1 is DFQATT and CDR2 is SNEGSKA (reference sequence). The CDR3 loop spans 11 amino acids. Losses at the gene ends were 5 bases for V and 7 bases for J; bases not matched to a gene: 5. The CDR3 DNA reads TGCAGTGCTTCGACAGGGTTAGAGCAGTACTTC. Amino acids: CSASTGLEQYF.

This clone was found a few times. V is TRBV30 and J is TRBJ2-7, with D possibly being TRBD2 (6 bases). CDR3 length: 18 amino acids. V lost 3 bases to trimming and J lost 3 bases, with 27 bases between them. Looked up from germline, CDR1 is GTSNPN and CDR2 is SVGIG (reference sequence). The CDR3 nucleotides are TGTGCCTGGAGGCGAGGGGACTCCGTGTATTCCTACAACTACGAGCAGTACTTC. Protein product: CAWRRGDSVYSYNYEQYF. Using reference TRBV30 and TRBJ2-7 for the parts outside the CDR3, the full variable domain is SQTIHQWPATLVQPVGSPLSLECTVEGTSNPNLYWYRQAAGRGLQLLFYSVGIGQISSEVPQNLSASRPQDRQFILSSKKLLLSDSGFYLCAWRRGDSVYSYNYEQYFGPGTRLTVT.

The V gene is TRBV5-8, the J gene TRBJ1-1; D gene ambiguous. Germline CDR1 reads SGHTS; CDR2 reads YDEGEE. Trimming took 0 bases from V and 10 from J, leaving 7 bases between them. The CDR3 is made up of 11 amino acids. The DNA of the CDR3 is TGTGCCAGCAGCTTGGGACTCGGAGCTTTCTTT. As protein: CASSLGLGAFF.

The chain has TRBV5-1 and TRBJ2-1; 10 bases are a match to TRBD1. The CDR3 length is 15 residues. Germline assignment: CDR1 SGHRS and CDR2 YFSETQ. The V segment lost 2 bases and the J segment 7 bases; nucleotides outside the gene matches: 6. CDR3 in DNA: TGCGCCAGCAGCTTTGGGACAGGGGAGAAGAATGAGCAGTTCTTC. Protein: CASSFGTGEKNEQFF.

CDR3 in amino acids: CASTQDRNTEAFF. The CDR3 nucleotides read TGTGCCAGCACCCAGGACAGGAACACTGAAGCTTTCTTT. The V gene is TRBV2, the J gene TRBJ1-1; possibly TRBD1 for D (6 bases). CDR3 length: 13 residues. Trimming removed 7 bases at V and 1 base at J, with 10 bases between. The V gene's germline CDR1 is SNHLY and CDR2 FYNNEI.

The chain is built from TRBV12-3 or TRBV12-4 and TRBJ1-2, with D perhaps TRBD1 (6 bases). The CDR3 totals 12 residues. Trimming took off 6 bases at V and 8 bases at J, with 13 bases between the two ends. The CDR3 spells CASSRTVTGYTF. CDR3 DNA: TGTGCCAGCAGCCGGACAGTCACCGGCTACACCTTC.

The chain joins TRBV27 to TRBJ1-2, with a possible D match to TRBD1 (6 bases). CDR3 length: 17 amino acids. CDR1 is MNHEY, CDR2 SMNVEV, per germline (reference sequence). Trimming took off 5 bases at V and 4 bases at J, with 23 bases between the two ends. Here the CDR3 reads CASSRGAHTDSIYGYTF. The CDR3 DNA reads as TGTGCCAGCAGTCGGGGGGCTCATACCGATTCCATCTATGGCTACACCTTC.

The chain recombines TRBV4-3 with TRBJ2-3; 12 nucleotides line up with TRBD2. Germline CDR1 LGHNA, CDR2 YSLEER. This CDR3 comprises 18 residues. Trimming removed 3 bases from V and 3 bases from J; junction bases left unmatched: 10. CDR3 sequence reads: CASSHLAGGHVGTDTQYF. Written as DNA, the CDR3 is TGCGCCAGCAGCCACCTAGCGGGGGGGCATGTAGGGACAGATACGCAGTATTTT.

The chain uses TRBV2 and TRBJ1-3; D remains unclear. Germline V CDR1 and CDR2: SNHLY, FYNNEI. Trimming removed 3 bases at V and 2 bases at J, with 11 bases between. The CDR3 runs 15 residues. This chain's CDR3 is CASSDVLLAGNTIYF. CDR3 DNA: TGTGCCAGCAGTGATGTCCTGTTAGCTGGAAACACCATATATTTT.

This chain uses TRBV14 with TRBJ1-1; D unresolved. The CDR3 contains 15 residues. The V and J ends lost 1 base and 0 bases respectively, with 9 bases between them. Germline CDR1 reads SGHDN; CDR2 reads FVKESK. The CDR3 coding sequence is TGTGCCAGCAGCCAAGGTACTTTCATGAACACTGAAGCTTTCTTT. It is translated as CASSQGTFMNTEAFF.

This chain uses TRBV7-2 with TRBJ2-3; tentatively, D is TRBD2 (6 bases). V was clipped by 4 bases and J by 10 bases, with 27 bases between them. The germline V gene has CDR1 SGHTA and CDR2 FQGNSA. The CDR3 has 17 residues. DNA for the CDR3: TGTGCCAGCAGCTCACGGGAGTCTAGGGTTTACAGATACGCGCAGTATTTT. Translating gives CASSSRESRVYRYAQYF.

This clone was found once. An end of the junction does not agree with germline; a read error may underlie this. The chain joins TRBV12-3 or TRBV12-4 to TRBJ1-2, with 8 bases identical to TRBD1. This CDR3 has 11 residues. CDR3 DNA: TGTGCCAGCAGTGGACAGGGTTTTAGGCGGTTC. Its translation: CASSGQGFRRF.

This chain uses TRBV6-6 with TRBJ2-1; tentatively, D is TRBD2 (5 bases). CDR1 and CDR2 (germline): MNHNY, SVGAGI (reference sequence). Trimming shortened V by 0 bases and J by 6 bases, and 12 bases separated the two germline ends. The CDR3 has 15 amino acids. The CDR3 DNA is TGTGCCAGCAGTTACTCGGTGACTAAGTTCAATGAGCAGTTCTTC. Translating gives CASSYSVTKFNEQFF.

The V gene is TRBV3-1 (or the pseudogene TRBV3-2), the J gene TRBJ1-1; possibly TRBD1 for D (6 bases). Germline V lookup: CDR1 LGHDT, CDR2 YNNKEL (reference sequence). The CDR3 length is 14 residues. V lost 2 bases and J lost 5, with 12 bases in between. DNA for the CDR3: TGTGCCAGCAGCCAATCCGGGACAATAACTGAAGCTTTCTTT. It yields the protein CASSQSGTITEAFF.

The rearrangement links TRBV6-5 to TRBJ1-2; 9 positions match TRBD1. The CDR3 contains 14 residues. CDR1 MNHEY and CDR2 SVGAGI come from the germline V gene. Losses at the gene ends were 2 bases for V and 4 bases for J; bases not matched to a gene: 2. CDR3 DNA: TGTGCCAGCAGTTACGGACAGGGGTTCTATGGCTACACCTTC. Amino acids: CASSYGQGFYGYTF.

This clone turned up a few times. This chain uses TRBV12-3 or TRBV12-4 with TRBJ1-2; D is ambiguous. Trimming took 7 bases from V and 3 from J, leaving 9 bases between them. The CDR3 runs 12 residues. In nucleotides, the CDR3 is TGTGCCAGCACCAACCGGGACTATGGCTACACCTTC. Its translation: CASTNRDYGYTF.

This clone was recorded only once. The chain employs TRBV23-1 and TRBJ2-7, with a weak D call TRBD1 (6 bases). TRBV23-1 is identified as an open reading frame with a role that is uncertain. The ends were cut back, 10 bases at V and 2 bases at J, with 21 bases in the middle. The CDR3 extends over 15 amino acids. The CDR3 DNA follows: TGCGCCAACCACTTTCAACAGGGAATCCCCTACGAGCAGTACTTC. This gives the protein CANHFQQGIPYEQYF.

This chain connects TRBV6-2 or TRBV6-3 to TRBJ1-2; D unclear. CDR1 and CDR2 from the germline V gene are MNHEY and SVGEGT. V gave up 4 bases and J gave up 2 bases, with 14 bases separating them. This CDR3 has 15 amino acids. The CDR3 nucleotides read TGTGCCAGCAGTTCCCAGACTCAACCCAACTATGGCTACACCTTC. It translates to CASSSQTQPNYGYTF.

The chain recombines TRBV5-1 with TRBJ2-3; perhaps TRBD2 as D (7 bases). Trimming cost V 5 bases and J 3 bases, with 16 bases left between them. Germline-derived CDR1 and CDR2 are SGHRS and YFSETQ. CDR3 size: 15 residues. The CDR3 DNA follows: TGCGCCAGCAGGACTGGCGGGGGCTCAACAGATACGCAGTATTTT. Translated, it gives CASRTGGGSTDTQYF.

For this clone: This sample also contains other DNA sequences that code for the same CDR3. This rearrangement joins TRBV7-3 to TRBJ1-1; possibly TRBD1 for D (5 bases). Germline assignment: CDR1 SGHTA and CDR2 FQGTGA. The CDR3 spans 13 residues. The V and J ends lost 2 bases and 8 bases respectively, with 12 bases between them. CDR3 sequence: CASSLGQGTEAFF. The CDR3 DNA follows: TGTGCCAGCAGCTTAGGGCAGGGCACCGAAGCTTTCTTT. Drawing the rest from reference TRBV7-3 and TRBJ1-1, the complete variable domain is GAGVSQTPSNKVTEKGKYVELRCDPISGHTALYWYRQSLGQGPEFLIYFQGTGAADDSGLPNDRFFAVRPEGSVSTLKIQRTERGDSAVYLCASSLGQGTEAFFGQGTRLTVV.

The chain is built from TRBV10-3 and TRBJ1-2, with D tentatively TRBD1 (6 bases). The CDR3 contains 14 residues. Germline CDR1 and CDR2: ENHRY and SYGVKD. The V gene lost 6 bases and the J gene lost 3 bases, with 14 bases spanning the gap. CDR3 sequence (DNA): TGTGCCATCAGCCCTCCGGACAGCTACTATGGCTACACCTTC. Its protein product is CAISPPDSYYGYTF.

The V call is TRBV7-8, the J call TRBJ1-3; possibly TRBD1 for D (6 bases). Germline loops: CDR1 SGHVS, CDR2 FQNEAQ. Trimming shortened V by 4 bases and J by 1 base, and 17 bases separated the two germline ends. CDR3 length: 17 residues. Here the CDR3 reads CASSSRQASLSGNTIYF. For the CDR3, the DNA is TGTGCCAGCAGCTCCAGACAGGCTTCGTTATCTGGAAACACCATATATTTT.